The next 4 T cell receptor beta chains were all read from a single sample in a study of blood T cell repertoires in COVID-19. Sequencing was performed with immunoSEQ multiplex PCR; in TCRdb, only in-frame clones are kept and a portion is missing. Altogether 70,000 or so clones are present, more than 70% being singletons, with the ten largest covering more than 3.5%. Sequenced: peripheral blood. The receptors shown here come from a man aged 45 to 65 with acute or convalescent COVID-19.

This clone was counted a single time. The CDR3 protein is CASSRTSYRQFF. In DNA form, the CDR3 reads TGTGCCAGCAGCAGGACTAGTTATCGGCAGTTCTTC. This chain links TRBV5-8 with TRBJ2-1, with TRBD2 matching 7 bases. The CDR3 extends over 12 amino acids. Germline-derived CDR1 and CDR2 are SGHTS and YDEGEE. V was pared by 4 bases and J by 12 bases, with 7 bases of the junction left unmatched.

The genes are TRBV28 and TRBJ2-7; 8 nucleotides align to TRBD1. CDR1 and CDR2 (germline): MDHEN, SYDVKM. The CDR3 totals 13 residues. With 4 bases clipped from V and 5 bases from J, the junction kept 4 bases outside the gene matches. Written as DNA, the CDR3 is TGTGCCAGCAGTTCAGGGGGCGAGGACGAGCAGTACTTC. This gives the protein CASSSGGEDEQYF.

This chain uses TRBV18 with TRBJ1-3, with a weak D call TRBD1 (6 bases). CDR1 and CDR2 (germline): KGHSH, LQKENI. This CDR3 has 16 amino acids. The V and J ends lost 4 bases and 4 bases respectively, with 17 bases between them. CDR3 sequence reads: CASSLTQRTAGNTIYF. The CDR3, as DNA: TGTGCCAGCTCACTAACACAGCGGACAGCCGGAAACACCATATATTTT.

J is TRBJ2-2 and V is TRBV11-3, with D maybe TRBD2 (5 bases). The length of the CDR3 is 14 residues. Germline V CDR1 and CDR2: SGHNT, YENEEA. Trimming removed 5 bases at V and 6 bases at J, with 13 bases between. The CDR3 DNA is TGTGCCAGCAGCCCTGGACTTGCCCCCGGGGAGCTGTTTTTT. Its protein is CASSPGLAPGELFF.